These 3 T cell receptor beta chains were sequenced from one sample in a study of molecular identifiers for immune sequencing clone quantification. Each CDR3 protein gets one entry after TCRdb re-called the PCR reads with MiXCR. The table includes tens of thousands of distinct CDR3 sequences, approximately 40% detected once. The sequencing sample was made of naive CD8+ T cells from blood, with Jurkat cell RNA spiked in. Subset given: FACS-sorted CD8+CD4-CCR7+CD45RA+ naive T cells. Every receptor here comes from a human donor in good health. Some libraries in this study had Jurkat cell RNA spiked in.

With regard to this clonotype: A much larger clonotype is one base distant, so this may be a read error. The rearrangement joins TRBV5-6 to TRBJ2-3; 7 bases align to TRBD2. CDR1 is SGHDT, CDR2 YYEEEE, per germline. This CDR3 region has 12 residues. The CDR3 region is CAGSSGLGSQYF. The DNA of the CDR3 is TGTGCCGGCAGCTCCGGACTAGGCTCGCAGTATTTT.

J is TRBJ1-6 and V is TRBV23-1, with TRBD1 matching 10 bases. TRBV23-1 is an ORF, and what it does is uncertain. Trimming took 9 bases from V and 6 from J; bases not matched to a gene: 5. The CDR3 is 14 amino acids. CDR3 coding DNA: TGCGCCAGGAGGGGGGACAGGGGTAATTCACCCCTCCACTTT. This sequence encodes CARRGDRGNSPLHF.

A few counts support this clonotype. The chain joins TRBV19 to TRBJ2-1; TRBD2 aligns across 8 bases. The junction had 9 bases not matched to a gene; V was cut back by 5 bases and J by 3 bases. There are 16 residues in the CDR3. From germline, CDR1 is LNHDA and CDR2 SQIVND (reference sequence). The CDR3 is CASSGRAGELYNEQFF. CDR3 bases: TGTGCCAGTAGTGGTAGAGCGGGAGAGCTCTACAATGAGCAGTTCTTC.